The T cell receptor beta chain described here comes from a study of blood T cells in healthy people across ages (dated by TCRdb to 2015 to 2017). Concerning the study at large: In model experiments, template switching captured roughly one uniquely barcoded TCR beta cDNA molecule for every two T cells. The study measured age-related changes in TCR beta repertoire diversity using deep sequencing normalized with unique cDNA molecular identifiers. To avoid experimental bias, donors of different ages were spread randomly across the sequencing lanes. Donors were grouped into four age groups: young (average approximately 16 years), middle-aged (39), aged (around 60) and long-lived (about 82). Using the same blood draw, the study looked at two additional independent replicas of 1 million unique cDNA reads for two donors, one aged 18 to 30 and the other aged 80 or older. Paper-wide results and their limitations: Because profiling used bulk unsorted PBMCs, naive and antigen-experienced compartments could not be compared conclusively. Observed TCR beta diversity per million T cells fell roughly linearly with age, and a significant reduction was already apparent by age roughly 40. Because the CMV infection status of the donors was unknown, age-related changes in expanded clonotypes may potentially have been confounded. Compared with the aged group, the long-lived group had more naive CD4+ T cells, fewer expanded clones and increased TCR diversity, a pattern suggesting age selection. Estimates of total diversity based on one million sequenced T cells were considered lower bounds and underestimates. There was a strong correlation between observed TCR beta diversity and the percentage of naive T cells measured by flow cytometry.

V sheds 0 bases and J sheds 2 bases, leaving 11 bases between their ends. Looking up the germline V gene yields CDR1 SGDLS and CDR2 YYNGEE. From the cysteine through the phenylalanine, the CDR3 covers 15 amino acids. Only the CDR3 part of the read is kept: 45 bases, read in frame from the first base. Library prep was done by 5' RACE. A second PCR of about 7 to 12 cycles was run with a J-beta primer mix and a sample-barcoded 5' primer. Each TCR beta cDNA molecule received a unique molecular identifier from a template-switch 5' adaptor carrying 12 random nucleotides. Each sample yielded at least 3 million CDR3-containing paired-end reads. All of the RNA was converted into first-strand cDNA using the Mint cDNA synthesis kit, with a TRBC-specific oligonucleotide serving as the primer. Following uracil-DNA glycosylase treatment, a first 18-cycle PCR with universal primers M1SS and BC2_uni_R was performed on all cDNA. The authors' analysis ran thus. Normalization of each sample was performed by random selection of 1 million high-quality reads, each carrying a distinct molecular identifier. Instead of being binned into consensus sequences, reads that shared molecular identifiers were thrown out. MiTCR, set to a Q25 quality threshold and the strictest error-elimination algorithm, was used for CDR3 identification, clonotype clustering and error correction. A nonparametric unseen species model using Euler transformation provided a lower-bound estimate of total TCR beta diversity. TCRdb reanalyzed the raw reads on its own, using fastp at Q25 for trimming and MiXCR for clone calling, and kept in-frame beta chains. Entries are consolidated by CDR3 protein sequence, retaining the most common genes and DNA. The V and J calls and clone size come from TCRdb's table, not from the authors' own analysis. The sample includes 1.5 million to 2 million distinct CDR3 sequences, with roughly two fifths observed a single time. The ten largest make up about 23% of the sample.

The donors were some 36 Caucasian individuals from Russia, aged about 6 to 100 years, who were systemically healthy. Each donor gave about 9.2 milliliters of peripheral blood, drawn into EDTA-treated Vacutainer tubes. Ficoll-Paque density-gradient centrifugation was used to isolate PBMCs, with at least 7 million per sample. Trizol reagent was used to extract total RNA from PBMCs, with at least 6 micrograms per sample. For every donor, flow cytometry on a PBMC aliquot measured the percentage of naive CD45RAhigh/CD27high T cells. This clonotype has more than one count but fewer than ten. Its antigen specificity is not known. Base-call qualities are not available, and no considerably larger clone is one nucleotide away.

Sequencing input: blood. The rearranged chain carries TRBV9 and TRBJ2-5; the D gene is perhaps TRBD2, from 5 matching bases. This TCR was recovered from a human donor in good health. The DNA reads TGTGCCAGCAGCGTAGGAGGACTCTCACAAGAGACCCAGTACTTC. Its protein reads: CASSVGGLSQETQYF.